The rows below give T cell receptor beta chains drawn from one sample of a study of spatial heterogeneity in lung cancer. MiXCR was run by TCRdb on the 5' RACE reads, yielding one entry per CDR3 protein. The sample records 95,000 or so distinct CDR3 sequences, approximately 8.9% being singletons. The specimen was PBMCs, collected at surgery. The receptors stem from a male donor with early-stage non-small cell lung cancer. The conserved cysteine and the conserved F or W are not part of the CDR3 here. Clone size is shown for a subset of rows, as once, few, many or a class of expanded clone.

v_gene	abundance	len	j_gene	CDR3aa
TRBV28	few	12	TRBJ2-5	ASSLTVYQETQY
TRBV9	many	11	TRBJ2-5	ASSVDNRETQY
TRBV18	-	11	TRBJ1-1	ASSPTTRTEAF
TRBV28	-	15	TRBJ2-3	ASSPNQGAPSTDTQY
TRBV7-2	few	13	TRBJ2-1	ASSDRDFSYNEQF
TRBV20-1	few	8	TRBJ2-7	SVRDYEQY
TRBV28	many	12	TRBJ1-1	ASSLAGGGTEAF
TRBV5-1	-	13	TRBJ2-1	ASSLEVAHYNEQF
TRBV2	many	12	TRBJ1-5	ASRRQGNDQPQH
TRBV5-1	-	11	TRBJ2-5	ASSATGGETQY
TRBV5-1	few	12	TRBJ2-3	ASSLEGAADTQY
TRBV7-6	-	14	TRBJ2-5	ASSFLGSGGDKTQY
TRBV28	-	12	TRBJ2-7	ATEDRTNIYEQY
TRBV7-9	many	13	TRBJ2-3	ASSFYGEGTDTQY
TRBV4-3	few	14	TRBJ2-1	ASSQEGLAGFNEQF
TRBV7-2	few	15	TRBJ2-2	ASSLAQFPTNTGELF
TRBV2	many	9	TRBJ1-1	ASSGGPEAF
TRBV2	many	12	TRBJ2-7	ASSAGTGGYEQY
TRBV6-5	few	13	TRBJ1-6	ASSFDRGSDSPLH
TRBV29-1	many	10	TRBJ2-3	SVGGASDTQY
TRBV2	few	9	TRBJ2-1	ASRSGEPQF
TRBV29-1	-	11	TRBJ1-4	SVSVGPGEKLF
TRBV5-1	few	11	TRBJ1-2	ASSHDGSVGYT
TRBV3-1	-	12	TRBJ2-7	ASKNGLAGYEQY
TRBV20-1	many	11	TRBJ1-2	SASQGADYGYT
TRBV18	-	16	TRBJ2-3	ASSPPSSEASGTDTQY
TRBV4-1	few	11	TRBJ1-2	ASSQEGLSGYT
TRBV29-1	many	12	TRBJ2-7	SVAGGTGSYEQY
TRBV19	few	13	TRBJ2-2	ASSNPDRNTGELF
TRBV7-2	many	12	TRBJ1-3	ASSLQGSGNTIY
TRBV11-2	many	14	TRBJ2-5	ASSRRGAHPQETQY
TRBV7-9	few	15	TRBJ1-1	ASSSPTVGRMNTEAF
TRBV7-7	many	13	TRBJ2-5	ASSLDRGPQETQY
TRBV5-1	-	14	TRBJ2-7	ASSPTGGIRAYEQY
TRBV6-2/TRBV6-3	many	14	TRBJ2-1	ASSSPDPSSYNEQF
TRBV10-3	few	14	TRBJ2-3	AISDGTGSSTDTQY
TRBV7-2	-	13	TRBJ2-5	ASSLARGHEETQY
TRBV7-2	-	14	TRBJ2-5	ASSLAGPRRKETQY
TRBV6-5	-	11	TRBJ1-1	ASSYSGVDEAF
TRBV28	many	11	TRBJ1-1	ASSLSQNTEAF
TRBV2	few	10	TRBJ1-1	ASSVAGIGAF
TRBV6-5	many	12	TRBJ1-5	ASSYRGINQPQH
TRBV20-1	-	12	TRBJ2-2	SARKGRNTGELF
TRBV4-2	many	13	TRBJ2-7	ASSPDLQGSYEQY
TRBV4-2	many	14	TRBJ1-5	ASSQGQANSNQPQH
TRBV28	few	12	TRBJ2-7	ASSFGGRTYEQY
TRBV7-2	few	12	TRBJ2-1	ASSLRGVKDEQF
TRBV7-9	-	13	TRBJ2-1	ASSPTGGSHNEQF
TRBV25-1	few	15	TRBJ2-3	ASSDSPTSGSADTQY
TRBV5-1	-	12	TRBJ2-7	ASSQGTGGLEQY
TRBV11-2	many	13	TRBJ1-2	ASSLGATGVYGYT
TRBV20-1	many	13	TRBJ1-4	SARGDAATNEKLF
TRBV5-4	-	11	TRBJ2-5	ASSLKGEETQY
TRBV6-4	many	14	TRBJ2-7	ASSDPLSDRRPEQY
TRBV11-2	-	13	TRBJ2-1	ASSFDRHLGNEQF
TRBV2	few	15	TRBJ1-5	ASRGDRGPYSNQPQH
TRBV29-1	-	8	TRBJ1-2	SVEDNGYT
TRBV29-1	many	12	TRBJ2-3	SVGASEYTDTQY
TRBV7-9	many	10	TRBJ1-6	ASSREASPLH